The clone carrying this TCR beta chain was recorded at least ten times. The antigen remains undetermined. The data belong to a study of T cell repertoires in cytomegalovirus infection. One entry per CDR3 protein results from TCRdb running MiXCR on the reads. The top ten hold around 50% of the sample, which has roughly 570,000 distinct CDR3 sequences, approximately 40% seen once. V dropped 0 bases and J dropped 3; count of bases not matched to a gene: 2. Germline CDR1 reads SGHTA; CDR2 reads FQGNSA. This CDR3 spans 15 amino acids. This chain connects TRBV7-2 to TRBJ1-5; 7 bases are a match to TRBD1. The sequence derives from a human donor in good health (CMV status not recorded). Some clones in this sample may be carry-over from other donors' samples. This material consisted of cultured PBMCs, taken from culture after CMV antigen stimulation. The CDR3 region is CASSLAGTDNQPQHF. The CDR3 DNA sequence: TGTGCCAGCAGCTTAGCGGGGACAGACAATCAGCCCCAGCATTTT.